The 21 T cell receptor beta chains reported below all come from one sample, sequenced in a study of control samples from healthy donors and cancer patients. Clones were sequenced by immunoSEQ multiplex PCR, and TCRdb holds only the in-frame ones, with some missing. Of some 170,000 clones listed, around 94% are singletons. The source material was PBMCs. All receptors come from a man aged 55 to 69 with colorectal cancer.

The chain carries TRBV23-1 and TRBJ1-1, with unresolved D. TRBV23-1 is assigned to the ORF class and has an uncertain function. V was cut by 2 bases and J by 6 bases, with 13 bases left in between. The CDR3 totals 14 residues. CDR3: CASSQPPAGAEAFF. CDR3 DNA sequence: TGCGCCAGCAGTCAACCCCCGGCGGGCGCTGAAGCTTTCTTT.

The V gene is TRBV19, the J gene TRBJ1-1; D gene ambiguous. Germline CDR1 and CDR2: LNHDA and SQIVND (reference sequence). The ends were cut back, 6 bases at V and 2 bases at J, with 13 bases in the middle. The CDR3 has 14 residues. The CDR3 DNA reads as TGTGCCAGTAGCGGGCCCTCTATCAACACTGAAGCTTTCTTT. Its translation: CASSGPSINTEAFF.

The chain carries TRBV5-4 and TRBJ1-2, with D unclear. This CDR3 has 13 amino acids. The germline gives CDR1 SGHNT, CDR2 YYREEE (reference sequence). The germline V and J ends were trimmed by 0 bases and 2 bases, with 5 bases remaining between them. CDR3 region: CASSLEGNYGYTF. The CDR3 coding sequence is TGTGCCAGCAGCTTGGAGGGAAACTATGGCTACACCTTC.

The rearrangement links TRBV19 to TRBJ2-7; 9 nucleotides line up with TRBD1. Germline CDR1 and CDR2: LNHDA and SQIVND (reference sequence). With V trimmed by 4 bases and J by 5 bases, 9 bases remained unmatched. CDR3 length: 15 residues. CDR3 in amino acids: CASSSRDRELHEQYF. In nucleotides, the CDR3 is TGTGCCAGTAGTAGCCGGGACAGGGAACTCCACGAGCAGTACTTC.

The rearrangement links TRBV5-6 to TRBJ2-4, with 14 nucleotides matching TRBD2. The CDR3 is 16 amino acids. V lost 4 bases to trimming and J lost 6 bases; unmatched junction nucleotides: 6. The germline V gene encodes CDR1 SGHDT and CDR2 YYEEEE. CDR3 amino acids: CASSPRTSGGTNIQYF. The CDR3 nucleotides read TGTGCCAGCAGCCCGAGGACTAGCGGGGGGACAAACATTCAGTACTTC.

This rearrangement joins TRBV7-9 to TRBJ2-3, with TRBD2 matching 10 bases. The CDR3 runs to 15 residues. After removal of 5 bases from V and 3 bases from J, the junction contained 5 bases not matched to a gene. Germline V gives CDR1 SEHNR, CDR2 FQNEAQ (reference sequence). The CDR3 DNA reads as TGTGCCAGCAGCCTTACTAGCGGGATAACAGATACGCAGTATTTT. This codes for CASSLTSGITDTQYF. Using reference TRBV7-9 and TRBJ2-3 for the parts outside the CDR3, the full variable domain is DTGVSQNPRHKITKRGQNVTFRCDPISEHNRLYWYRQTLGQGPEFLTYFQNEAQLEKSRLLSDRFSAERPKGSFSTLEIQRTEQGDSAMYLCASSLTSGITDTQYFGPGTRLTVL.

The rearrangement joins TRBV7-9 to TRBJ2-7; D not certain. The CDR3 consists of 13 residues. CDR1 and CDR2 from the germline V gene are SEHNR and FQNEAQ (reference sequence). The V end was cut by 0 bases, the J end by 1 base, with 4 bases between. CDR3 sequence reads: CASSLAQSYEQYF. Written as DNA, the CDR3 is TGTGCCAGCAGCTTAGCCCAGTCCTACGAGCAGTACTTC.

The chain has TRBV4-1 and TRBJ1-4, with D possibly being TRBD1 (6 bases). The CDR3 has 16 residues. The germline V gene encodes CDR1 MGHRA and CDR2 YSYEKL. The V gene lost 1 base and the J gene lost 0 bases, with 9 bases spanning the gap. CDR3 bases: TGCGCCAGCAGCCAAGTGGGACATACAACTAATGAAAAACTGTTTTTT. It yields the protein CASSQVGHTTNEKLFF.

The chain couples TRBV5-1 to TRBJ1-5; 8 bases line up with TRBD1. Per germline, CDR1 SGHRS and CDR2 YFSETQ. Losses at the gene ends were 0 bases for V and 15 bases for J; bases not matched to a gene: 8. This CDR3 has 13 residues. CDR3 residues: CASSLAWDRPWHF. The CDR3 DNA sequence: TGCGCCAGCAGCTTGGCCTGGGACAGGCCCTGGCATTTT.

The chain couples TRBV2 to TRBJ1-2, with TRBD1 as a possible D gene (5 bases). V was cut by 5 bases and J by 2 bases, with 12 bases left in between. Germline CDR1 reads SNHLY; CDR2 reads FYNNEI. The CDR3 sequence is 14 residues long. CDR3 coding DNA: TGTGCCAGCAGTTCGGGGGGAGTCAACTATGGCTACACCTTC. Its translation is CASSSGGVNYGYTF.

V is TRBV27 and J is TRBJ2-5; TRBD2 might be the D (7 bases). Trimming pared 1 base from V and 4 bases from J, leaving 13 bases between. The CDR3 consists of 15 residues. Germline CDR1 and CDR2: MNHEY and SMNVEV (reference sequence). The DNA for the CDR3 is TGTGCCAGCAGTTTATGGCAGGGAGGGGGAGAGACCCAGTACTTC. It translates to CASSLWQGGGETQYF.

This chain joins TRBV12-3 or TRBV12-4 and TRBJ1-3; 7 bases align to TRBD1. V lost 5 bases, J lost 4 bases, and 2 bases stayed unmatched. The CDR3 covers 13 residues. The CDR3 coding sequence is TGTGCCAGCAGTCGGGGACAGGGAAACACCATATATTTT. It translates to CASSRGQGNTIYF.

V usage is TRBV3-1 (or the pseudogene TRBV3-2) and J usage is TRBJ2-7; 8 bases match TRBD1. CDR1 and CDR2 (germline): LGHDT, YNNKEL (reference sequence). J lost 5 bases, V lost 4 bases, and 7 bases had no gene match. The CDR3 spans 14 residues. The CDR3 sequence: CASSPRTGRHEQYF. DNA for the CDR3: TGTGCCAGCAGCCCCCGGACAGGGAGGCACGAGCAGTACTTC.

By share, this clone ranks as medium-sized. The chain recombines TRBV7-2 with TRBJ1-6; D unclear. CDR1 and CDR2 (germline): SGHTA, FQGNSA. Trimming removed 0 bases at V and 7 bases at J, with 13 bases between. This CDR3 spans 16 amino acids. Here the CDR3 reads CASSLALPQPNSPLHF. The CDR3 DNA reads TGTGCCAGCAGCTTAGCGCTACCACAGCCGAATTCACCCCTCCACTTT.

The rearrangement links TRBV5-1 to TRBJ2-1; possibly TRBD1 for D (6 bases). The CDR3 is 11 residues long. With 4 bases removed from V and 12 bases from J, the gap between germline ends came to 11 bases. Germline CDR1 reads SGHRS; CDR2 reads YFSETQ. The CDR3 here is CASSPGAVQFF. CDR3 coding DNA: TGCGCCAGCAGCCCAGGGGCTGTGCAGTTCTTC.

This clone was recorded only once. The V gene is TRBV7-9, the J gene TRBJ1-6; D not resolved. The CDR3 length is 14 residues. V lost 1 base, J lost 4 bases, and 5 bases lay in between. CDR1 is SEHNR and CDR2 is FQNEAQ in the germline V gene (reference sequence). CDR3 protein: CASSLGDYNSPLHF. CDR3 DNA: TGTGCCAGCAGCTTAGGGGATTATAATTCACCCCTCCACTTT. Full variable domain (remainder filled in from reference TRBV7-9 and TRBJ1-6): DTGVSQNPRHKITKRGQNVTFRCDPISEHNRLYWYRQTLGQGPEFLTYFQNEAQLEKSRLLSDRFSAERPKGSFSTLEIQRTEQGDSAMYLCASSLGDYNSPLHFGNGTRLTVT.

The chain employs TRBV20-1 and TRBJ2-3; no definite D call. The germline V and J ends were trimmed by 6 bases and 6 bases, with 7 bases remaining between them. This CDR3 contains 10 residues. The germline V gene has CDR1 DFQATT and CDR2 SNEGSKA (reference sequence). DNA of the CDR3: TGCAGTGCCATTGAGGATACGCAGTATTTT. This sequence encodes CSAIEDTQYF.

The rearrangement links TRBV7-2 to TRBJ1-2; TRBD1 matches 8 bases. Germline V gene data show CDR1 as SGHTA and CDR2 as FQGNSA. Germline trimming cut 4 bases from V and 8 bases from J; bases unmatched to any gene: 6. The CDR3 sequence is 13 residues long. CDR3 residues: CASSSGQGGGYTF. For the CDR3, the DNA is TGTGCCAGCAGCTCCGGACAGGGTGGCGGCTACACCTTC.

The rearrangement uses TRBV11-2 and TRBJ1-6; the D gene is possibly TRBD1 (5 bases). This CDR3 comprises 15 residues. The ends were cut back, 1 base at V and 10 bases at J, with 14 bases in the middle. Per germline, CDR1 SGHAT and CDR2 FQNNGV. The CDR3 coding sequence is TGTGCCAGCAGCTTAGGGGGGGGTATCGGCTCACCCCTCCACTTT. Amino acids: CASSLGGGIGSPLHF.

The genes are TRBV19 and TRBJ2-3; 14 bases match TRBD2. The CDR3 has 18 residues. The trim removed 1 base at V and 2 bases at J, leaving 5 bases unmatched. Per the germline V gene, CDR1 is LNHDA and CDR2 is SQIVND (reference sequence). The CDR3 sequence: CASSIGLAGGLFTDTQYF. Written as DNA, the CDR3 is TGTGCCAGTAGTATAGGACTAGCGGGGGGGCTCTTCACAGATACGCAGTATTTT.

The gene calls are TRBV6-5 and TRBJ2-7; D call uncertain. Per the germline V gene, CDR1 is MNHEY and CDR2 is SVGAGI. CDR3 length: 14 residues. V was cut by 6 bases and J by 2 bases, with 14 bases left in between. The CDR3 sequence: CASSPQRATYEQYF. CDR3 in DNA: TGTGCCAGCAGCCCCCAAAGGGCCACCTACGAGCAGTACTTC.